This T cell receptor (beta chain) was profiled in a study of OX40 agonist ivuxolimab in advanced cancers. Overall study findings and caveats: At doses 0.1 to 3.0 mg/kg, CD4+ and CD8+ clones expanded. Researchers report that CD8+ T cells had, on average, more expanded clones than CD4+.

Note on this clone: Its target is not known.

This table comes from immunoSEQ multiplex PCR, and its TCRdb copy is limited to in-frame clones, with some not included. The table records about 64,000 clones, about 85% of them present only once. Germline-derived CDR1 and CDR2 are SGDLS and YYNGEE. Losses at the gene ends were 9 bases for V and 5 bases for J; bases not matched to a gene: 7. The CDR3 is 13 residues long. This receptor was obtained from an adult with an advanced solid tumor such as melanoma, head and neck, liver or kidney cancer. The sample in question was CD4+ or CD8+ T cells sorted from blood, obtained in a trial of the OX40 agonist ivuxolimab. The chain combines TRBV9 with TRBJ2-2, with TRBD1 matching 7 bases. The chain's CDR3 is CATRQGRTGELFF. For the CDR3, the DNA is TGTGCCACAAGACAGGGCAGGACCGGGGAGCTGTTTTTT. The complete variable domain, with remaining parts taken from reference TRBV9 and TRBJ2-2, reads DSGVTQTPKHLITATGQRVTLRCSPRSGDLSVYWYQQSLDQGLQFLIQYYNGEERAKGNILERFSAQQFPDLHSELNLSSLELGDSALYFCATRQGRTGELFFGEGSRLTVL.